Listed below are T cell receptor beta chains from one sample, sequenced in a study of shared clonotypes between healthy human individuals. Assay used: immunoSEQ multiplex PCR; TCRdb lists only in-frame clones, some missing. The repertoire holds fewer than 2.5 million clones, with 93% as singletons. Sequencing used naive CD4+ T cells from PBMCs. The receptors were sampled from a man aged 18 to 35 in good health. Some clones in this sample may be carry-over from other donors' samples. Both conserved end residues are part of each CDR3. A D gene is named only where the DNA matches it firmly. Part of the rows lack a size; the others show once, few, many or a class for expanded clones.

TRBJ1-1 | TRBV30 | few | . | CAWSINQGEAFF | TGTGCCTGGAGTATTAATCAGGGGGAAGCTTTCTTT
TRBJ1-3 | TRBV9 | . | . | CASSVDGGSGNTIYF | TGTGCCAGCAGCGTAGACGGGGGTTCAGGAAACACCATATATTTT
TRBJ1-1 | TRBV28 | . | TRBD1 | CASWDSNTEAFF | TGTGCCAGCTGGGACAGCAACACTGAAGCTTTCTTT
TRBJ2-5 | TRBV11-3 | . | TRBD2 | CASSPGREETQYF | TGTGCCAGCAGCCCTGGGAGGGAAGAGACCCAGTACTTC
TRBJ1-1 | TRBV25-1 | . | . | CASHPRSLGVTEAFF | TGTGCCAGTCATCCTAGGTCCCTCGGTGTCACTGAAGCTTTCTTT
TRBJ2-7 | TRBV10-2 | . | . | CASSVGGIAYEQYF | TGCGCCAGCAGTGTAGGGGGGATAGCCTACGAGCAGTACTTC
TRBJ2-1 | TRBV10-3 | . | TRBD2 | CAIARSGISYNEQFF | TGTGCCATCGCTCGTAGCGGGATCTCCTACAATGAGCAGTTCTTC
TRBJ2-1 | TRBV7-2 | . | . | CASSLDWALEYNEQFF | TGTGCCAGCAGCTTAGATTGGGCCCTAGAATACAATGAGCAGTTCTTC
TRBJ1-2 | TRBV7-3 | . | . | CASSQSSDGANYGYTF | TGTGCCAGCAGCCAATCGTCCGACGGGGCTAACTATGGCTACACCTTC
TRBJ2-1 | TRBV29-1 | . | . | CSVVGTTPYNEQFF | TGCAGCGTTGTGGGGACCACGCCCTACAATGAGCAGTTCTTC
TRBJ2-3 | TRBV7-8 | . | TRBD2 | CASSPPGLAGDLRVDTQYF | TGTGCCAGCAGCCCCCCCGGACTAGCGGGAGACCTCAGAGTAGATACGCAGTATTTT
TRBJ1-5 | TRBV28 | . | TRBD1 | CASTYVAGTGGNQPQHF | TGTGCCAGCACCTACGTTGCCGGGACAGGGGGCAATCAGCCCCAGCATTTT
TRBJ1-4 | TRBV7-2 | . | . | CASSLDMGSEKLFF | TGTGCCAGCAGCTTAGATATGGGTAGCGAAAAACTGTTTTTT
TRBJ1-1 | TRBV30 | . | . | CAWSWGGIAEAFF | TGTGCCTGGAGTTGGGGGGGGATCGCTGAAGCTTTCTTT
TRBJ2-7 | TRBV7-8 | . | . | CASSPRLEPWEQYF | TGTGCCAGCAGCCCTAGACTAGAGCCTTGGGAGCAGTACTTC
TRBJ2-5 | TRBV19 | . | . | CASSIQVQETQYF | TGTGCCAGTAGTATCCAGGTACAAGAGACCCAGTACTTC
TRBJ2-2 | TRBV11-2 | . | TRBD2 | CASSLTGRHTGELFF | TGTGCCAGCAGCTTGACCGGGAGGCACACCGGGGAGCTGTTTTTT
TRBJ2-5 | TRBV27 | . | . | CASSLVAAYQETQYF | TGTGCCAGCAGTTTGGTTGCGGCCTACCAAGAGACCCAGTACTTC
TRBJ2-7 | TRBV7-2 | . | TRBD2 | CASSLGLAHYEQYF | TGTGCCAGCAGCTTAGGACTAGCCCACTACGAGCAGTACTTC
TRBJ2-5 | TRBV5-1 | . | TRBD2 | CASSLETSGRGLVLETQYF | TGCGCCAGCAGCTTGGAGACTAGCGGGAGGGGTCTCGTCTTGGAGACCCAGTACTTC
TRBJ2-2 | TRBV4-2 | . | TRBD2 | CASSQTAGAGTGELFF | TGTGCCAGCAGCCAAACAGCGGGAGCCGGAACCGGGGAGCTGTTTTTT
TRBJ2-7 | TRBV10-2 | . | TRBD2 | CASRGLAGGDYEQYF | TGCGCCAGCAGGGGGCTAGCGGGAGGGGACTACGAGCAGTACTTC
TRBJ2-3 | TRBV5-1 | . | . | CASARGTDTQYF | TGCGCCAGTGCACGGGGCACAGATACGCAGTATTTT
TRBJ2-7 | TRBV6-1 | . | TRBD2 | CASSGGTSGTDEQYF | TGTGCCAGCAGTGGCGGGACTAGCGGGACCGACGAGCAGTACTTC
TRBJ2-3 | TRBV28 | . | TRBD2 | CASSLAGVGTDTQYF | TGTGCCAGCAGTTTAGCGGGAGTTGGGACAGATACGCAGTATTTT
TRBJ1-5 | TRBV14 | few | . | CASSHRDLYQPQHF | TGTGCCAGCAGCCATCGGGATCTCTATCAGCCCCAGCATTTT
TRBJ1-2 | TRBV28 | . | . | CASSLSQGARGYTF | TGTGCCAGCAGTTTATCACAGGGAGCGCGAGGCTACACCTTC
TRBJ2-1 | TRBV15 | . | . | CATSRDRGTREQFF | TGTGCCACCAGCAGAGATAGGGGGACTCGGGAGCAGTTCTTC
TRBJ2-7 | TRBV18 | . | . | CASSAPYEQYF | TGTGCCAGCTCAGCCCCCTACGAGCAGTACTTC
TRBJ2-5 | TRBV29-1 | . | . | CSVGGTQYF | TGCAGCGTTGGGGGGACCCAGTACTTC
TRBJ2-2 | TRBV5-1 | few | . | CASSLAGGNTGELFF | TGCGCCAGCAGCTTGGCCGGGGGGAACACCGGGGAGCTGTTTTTT
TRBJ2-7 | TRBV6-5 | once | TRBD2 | CASHTIAGGTYEQYF | TGTGCCAGCCACACCATAGCGGGAGGAACCTACGAGCAGTACTTC
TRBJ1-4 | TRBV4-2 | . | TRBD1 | CASSQDMGQGVDIRKLFF | TGTGCCAGCAGCCAAGATATGGGACAGGGGGTGGATATTAGAAAACTGTTTTTT